Presented here are 25 T cell receptor beta chains from one specimen sequenced in a study of blood T cell repertoires in COVID-19. Only in-frame clones appear in the TCRdb table, and some are missing; sequencing was by immunoSEQ multiplex PCR. The data show about 87,000 clones, 90% seen once. Sequenced sample: peripheral blood. These receptors came from a man aged 18 to 30 with COVID-19, enrolled during active disease.

By share, this clone counts as medium-sized. The V and J genes are TRBV27 and TRBJ1-5; 8 nucleotides agree with TRBD1. Per the germline V gene, CDR1 is MNHEY and CDR2 is SMNVEV (reference sequence). With V trimmed by 4 bases and J by 6 bases, 5 bases remained unmatched. The CDR3 is 14 amino acids. The CDR3 DNA follows: TGTGCCAGCAGTTCCAGGACAGGGCTTCAGCCCCAGCATTTT. It is translated as CASSSRTGLQPQHF.

The chain carries TRBV5-4 and TRBJ1-4; a possible D gene is TRBD1 (6 bases). The germline V and J ends were trimmed by 3 bases and 8 bases, with 11 bases remaining between them. This CDR3 comprises 13 residues. CDR1 is SGHNT, CDR2 YYREEE, per germline (reference sequence). CDR3 bases: TGTGCCAGCAGCTCCAGGGGCGGAGAAAAACTGTTTTTT. Translation gives CASSSRGGEKLFF.

V gene TRBV19 combines with J gene TRBJ2-1; possible D gene TRBD2, 6 bases. The CDR3 has 15 residues. The V end lost 6 bases, the J end lost 0 bases, and 12 bases lay between the germline ends. The germline CDR1 and CDR2 sequences are LNHDA and SQIVND (reference sequence). CDR3 nucleotide sequence: TGTGCCAGTAGCCGGGAGTTGGTCTCCTACAATGAGCAGTTCTTC. This gives the protein CASSRELVSYNEQFF.

The chain carries TRBV2 and TRBJ2-7, with 8 bases that match TRBD1. The CDR3 spans 14 residues. Germline V gene data show CDR1 as SNHLY and CDR2 as FYNNEI. The V and J ends lost 7 bases and 9 bases, in that order; junction bases with no gene match: 14. The CDR3 DNA is TGTGCCAGCACTAGCCGGACAGGGCGTTCCAGGCAGTACTTC. Translation gives CASTSRTGRSRQYF.

The chain couples TRBV11-2 to TRBJ2-2; 13 bases align to TRBD2. This CDR3 contains 15 residues. Germline V gene sequence: CDR1 SGHAT, CDR2 FQNNGV. Trimming took 5 bases from V and 6 from J; bases not matched to a gene: 3. CDR3 DNA sequence: TGTGCCAGCAGCCTCGGACTAGCGGGAGCCGGGGAGCTGTTTTTT. Translation: CASSLGLAGAGELFF.

The chain recombines TRBV28 with TRBJ1-2, with TRBD1 as a possible D gene (6 bases). Germline CDR1 MDHEN, CDR2 SYDVKM. Trimming removed 6 bases at V and 2 bases at J, with 13 bases between. The CDR3 length is 14 residues. The CDR3, as DNA: TGTGCCAGCAGAAAAAGAGGGACAAACTATGGCTACACCTTC. It codes for CASRKRGTNYGYTF.

This chain links TRBV7-9 with TRBJ1-2; the match to TRBD1 covers 8 bases. Germline V gene lookup returns CDR1 SEHNR and CDR2 FQNEAQ (reference sequence). V was clipped by 5 bases and J by 1 base; unmatched bases: 3. This CDR3 contains 14 residues. The CDR3 is CASSRTGLNYGYTF. The CDR3 DNA reads as TGTGCCAGCAGCCGGACAGGGCTTAACTATGGCTACACCTTC.

The chain is built from TRBV10-3 and TRBJ2-7, with 11 bases fitting TRBD1. The CDR3 totals 13 residues. With 7 bases clipped from V and 3 bases from J, the junction kept 2 bases outside the gene matches. Germline V gene data show CDR1 as ENHRY and CDR2 as SYGVKD. The CDR3 sequence is CAIKGQGVYEQYF. In DNA form, the CDR3 reads TGTGCCATCAAGGGACAGGGGGTCTACGAGCAGTACTTC.

This sequence joins TRBV7-9 and TRBJ2-3, with D possibly being TRBD1 (5 bases). Trimming shortened V by 8 bases and J by 1 base, and 10 bases separated the two germline ends. The CDR3 is made up of 13 amino acids. Germline V gene sequence: CDR1 SEHNR, CDR2 FQNEAQ (reference sequence). The CDR3 DNA follows: TGTGCCAGCGTTCCCAGGGGCACAGATACGCAGTATTTT. As protein: CASVPRGTDTQYF.

J is TRBJ2-3 and V is TRBV4-1; D perhaps matches TRBD1 (6 bases). V was pared by 0 bases and J by 7 bases, with 8 bases between. The CDR3 sequence is 13 residues long. Germline loops: CDR1 MGHRA, CDR2 YSYEKL. The CDR3 bases are TGCGCCAGCAGCCAAGACAGGGGAAATACGCAGTATTTT. Translated: CASSQDRGNTQYF.

The genes are TRBV10-2 and TRBJ2-1, with TRBD1 matching 7 bases. This CDR3 spans 16 amino acids. Trimming took 6 bases from V and 3 from J; bases not matched to a gene: 11. Germline assignment: CDR1 WSHSY and CDR2 SAAADI. CDR3 bases: TGCGCCAGCAGAGACCTGGGGACAGAGAACTACAATGAGCAGTTCTTC. Amino acid sequence: CASRDLGTENYNEQFF.

This rearrangement joins TRBV28 to TRBJ1-1; tentatively, D is TRBD1 (5 bases). This CDR3 region has 16 residues. Trimming cost V 7 bases and J 4 bases, with 22 bases left between them. Looked up from germline, CDR1 is MDHEN and CDR2 is SYDVKM. This CDR3 is CASTPGGVGGGTEAFF. The CDR3 bases are TGTGCCAGCACCCCGGGGGGAGTGGGGGGAGGCACTGAAGCTTTCTTT.

The V call is TRBV6-2 or TRBV6-3, the J call TRBJ2-1; no clear D gene. V was clipped by 2 bases and J by 12 bases, with 11 bases between them. CDR1 is MNHEY and CDR2 is SVGEGT in the germline V gene. The length of the CDR3 is 12 residues. The CDR3 is CASSYEEFVQFF. The CDR3, as DNA: TGTGCCAGCAGTTACGAGGAATTTGTGCAGTTCTTC.

V and J are TRBV7-2 and TRBJ2-5, with D possibly matching TRBD2 (6 bases). V gave up 5 bases and J gave up 2 bases, with 9 bases separating them. The CDR3 length is 13 residues. Per germline, CDR1 SGHTA and CDR2 FQGNSA. CDR3 region: CASSRGVQETQYF. In DNA form, the CDR3 reads TGTGCCAGCAGCCGCGGGGTTCAAGAGACCCAGTACTTC.

The rearrangement links TRBV27 to TRBJ2-1, with TRBD2 identical over 7 bases. The CDR3 runs to 14 residues. The V and J ends lost 0 bases and 4 bases, in that order; junction bases with no gene match: 0. CDR1 is MNHEY, CDR2 SMNVEV, per germline (reference sequence). For the CDR3, the DNA is TGTGCCAGCAGTTTATCGCGGGGGTACAATGAGCAGTTCTTC. Its translation is CASSLSRGYNEQFF.

The rearrangement links TRBV21-1 to TRBJ2-3; the tabulated D call, TRBD1, remains unverified against the DNA. TRBV21-1 corresponds to a pseudogene. This CDR3 is 17 amino acids long. Here the CDR3 DNA reads TGTGCCAGCAGCAAAGTAGCGGCAGGGGGCAGGACAGATACGCAGTATTTT. Translation gives CASSKVAAGGRTDTQYF.

This clone is a singleton in its sample. V usage is TRBV5-1 and J usage is TRBJ2-1, with TRBD2 identical over 9 bases. Trimming took 0 bases from V and 3 from J; bases not matched to a gene: 13. Germline loops: CDR1 SGHRS, CDR2 YFSETQ. CDR3 length equals 19 residues. The CDR3 DNA follows: TGCGCCAGCAGCTTGGCCTCGGCTAGCGGGATGCCTCTCTACAATGAGCAGTTCTTC. Translation: CASSLASASGMPLYNEQFF.

The rearrangement links TRBV7-2 to TRBJ2-1; TRBD2 matches 12 bases. Looked up from germline, CDR1 is SGHTA and CDR2 is FQGNSA. Trimming removed 5 bases from V and 5 bases from J; junction bases left unmatched: 7. This CDR3 contains 16 residues. The CDR3 protein is CASSARLAGAHNEQFF. The CDR3 nucleotides read TGTGCCAGCAGCGCGCGACTAGCGGGAGCCCACAATGAGCAGTTCTTC. The full variable domain, completed using reference TRBV7-2 and TRBJ2-1, is GAGVSQSPSNKVTEKGKDVELRCDPISGHTALYWYRQSLGQGLEFLIYFQGNSAPDKSGLPSDRFSAERTGGSVSTLTIQRTQQEDSAVYLCASSARLAGAHNEQFFGPGTRLTVL.

V gene TRBV15 combines with J gene TRBJ1-2, with D maybe TRBD1 (5 bases). V lost 0 bases to trimming and J lost 3 bases, with 14 bases between them. CDR1 LNHNV and CDR2 YYDKDF come from the germline V gene (reference sequence). The CDR3 consists of 16 residues. CDR3 nucleotide sequence: TGTGCCACCAGCAGAGATCCCGGGGGAACGGACTATGGCTACACCTTC. This translates into CATSRDPGGTDYGYTF. Looking up the rest from reference TRBV15 and TRBJ1-2 gives the full variable domain: DAMVIQNPRYQVTQFGKPVTLSCSQTLNHNVMYWYQQKSSQAPKLLFHYYDKDFNNEADTPDNFQSRRPNTSFCFLDIRSPGLGDTAMYLCATSRDPGGTDYGYTFGSGTRLTVV.

This chain links TRBV7-9 with TRBJ2-7; D gene unclear. V lost 6 bases and J lost 3, with 9 bases in between. The CDR3 covers 12 residues. In germline, CDR1 is SEHNR, CDR2 FQNEAQ (reference sequence). CDR3 DNA: TGTGCCAGCAGTCGCGGTAACTACGAGCAGTACTTC. The encoded protein is CASSRGNYEQYF. Based on the CDR3 plus reference TRBV7-9 and TRBJ2-7, the full variable domain is DTGVSQNPRHKITKRGQNVTFRCDPISEHNRLYWYRQTLGQGPEFLTYFQNEAQLEKSRLLSDRFSAERPKGSFSTLEIQRTEQGDSAMYLCASSRGNYEQYFGPGTRLTVT.

The V call is TRBV11-2, the J call TRBJ2-7, with TRBD2 identical over 9 bases. The CDR3 loop spans 17 amino acids. The junction had 8 bases not matched to a gene; V was cut back by 2 bases and J by 0 bases. Per the germline V gene, CDR1 is SGHAT and CDR2 is FQNNGV. The CDR3, as DNA: TGTGCCAGCAGCTTAAGGTCTAGCGGGATCTTCTCCTACGAGCAGTACTTC. It translates to CASSLRSSGIFSYEQYF.

V usage is TRBV30 and J usage is TRBJ1-2; D remains unclear. V was cut by 0 bases and J by 9 bases, with 8 bases left in between. Germline-derived CDR1 and CDR2 are GTSNPN and SVGIG (reference sequence). The CDR3 runs 11 residues. The CDR3 nucleotides are TGTGCCTGGAGTGTAATTGCGAGCTACACCTTC. Its protein is CAWSVIASYTF. The full variable domain, rest sourced from reference TRBV30 and TRBJ1-2, is SQTIHQWPATLVQPVGSPLSLECTVEGTSNPNLYWYRQAAGRGLQLLFYSVGIGQISSEVPQNLSASRPQDRQFILSSKKLLLSDSGFYLCAWSVIASYTFGSGTRLTVV.

The V gene is TRBV2, the J gene TRBJ2-3; 13 bases map to TRBD2. V trimming: 11 bases; J trimming: 3 bases; junction bases outside the gene matches: 11. Germline V CDR1 and CDR2: SNHLY, FYNNEI. The CDR3 spans 16 residues. Here the CDR3 reads CAGTTGLAGVTDTQYF. CDR3 coding DNA: TGTGCCGGCACCACTGGACTAGCGGGAGTAACAGATACGCAGTATTTT.

The genes are TRBV18 and TRBJ2-1; 10 bases align to TRBD2. This CDR3 region has 24 residues. CDR1 is KGHSH and CDR2 is LQKENI in the germline V gene. Trimming removed 6 bases from V and 0 bases from J; junction bases left unmatched: 29. CDR3 region: CASSLRLRGTSEHLGGSSYNEQFF. The CDR3 DNA follows: TGTGCCAGCTCCCTTCGTCTTCGAGGGACTAGCGAACACCTAGGGGGGTCCTCCTACAATGAGCAGTTCTTC.

The rearrangement uses TRBV25-1 and TRBJ2-3, with 9 nucleotides matching TRBD2. Germline CDR1 reads MGHDK; CDR2 reads SYGVNS. CDR3 length: 14 residues. V shed 6 bases, J shed 4 bases, and the junction held 5 bases outside the gene matches. For the CDR3, the DNA is TGTGCCAGCAGAGATAGCGGGAGTGCAGATACGCAGTATTTT. This encodes CASRDSGSADTQYF.